The 20 T cell receptor beta chains listed next were all sequenced from one sample in a study of T cells in Graves' hyperthyroidism and ophthalmopathy. RNA transcripts provided the source from which TCR beta CDR3 regions were amplified. RT-PCR in the first round (using the HTBI primer set) targeted the TCR CDR3. One entry per CDR3 protein results from TCRdb running MiXCR on the multiplex PCR reads. This sample has roughly 500,000 distinct CDR3 sequences, with about 45% found just once. Sequencing input: peripheral blood or thyroid tissue (not recorded which). The receptors were gathered from an adult woman with Graves' disease, either hyperthyroidism or ophthalmopathy (not recorded which).

In this sample, this clonotype turned up many times. The genes are TRBV20-1 and TRBJ1-4; D ambiguous. Trimming removed 3 bases at V and 3 bases at J, with 14 bases between. The CDR3 has 15 amino acids. Germline V gene data show CDR1 as DFQATT and CDR2 as SNEGSKA (reference sequence). CDR3 sequence (DNA): TGCAGTGCTAGTTTGGGATTCGGGGCTAATGAAAAACTGTTTTTT. This gives the protein CSASLGFGANEKLFF.

The chain joins TRBV25-1 to TRBJ2-5, with D possibly TRBD2 on 5 matching bases. Germline assignment: CDR1 MGHDK and CDR2 SYGVNS. This CDR3 comprises 13 residues. V shed 8 bases and J shed 7 bases, with 17 bases lying between them. The CDR3 DNA reads TGTGCCAGCGAATTCGACGGGATGGGGACCCAGTACTTC. This codes for CASEFDGMGTQYF.

The chain carries TRBV29-1 and TRBJ1-1; a weak D match, TRBD1 (6 bases). The length of the CDR3 is 11 residues. Germline CDR1 and CDR2: SQVTM and ANQGSEA. V was cut by 7 bases and J by 3 bases, with 9 bases left in between. The CDR3: CSAQGYTEAFF. The CDR3 DNA reads TGCAGCGCTCAGGGGTACACTGAAGCTTTCTTT.

Only one count was recorded for this clonotype. The chain combines TRBV7-8 with TRBJ2-6, with a possible D match to TRBD2 (6 bases). The CDR3 sequence is 18 residues long. Between the trimmed V and J ends, which lost 8 bases and 0 bases, there was a span of 20 bases. Germline V gene data show CDR1 as SGHVS and CDR2 as FQNEAQ. The chain's CDR3 is CASGGFGPGSSGANVLTF. CDR3 DNA sequence: TGTGCCAGCGGGGGGTTTGGGCCCGGGAGCTCTGGGGCCAACGTCCTGACTTTC.

CDR3 nucleotide sequence: TGTGCCAGCGTAGCGGGAGGGCCCTCCTACGAGCAGTACTTC. Protein product: CASVAGGPSYEQYF. This chain connects TRBV2 to TRBJ2-7; 11 positions agree with TRBD2. The V gene's germline CDR1 is SNHLY and CDR2 FYNNEI. There are 14 residues in the CDR3. Germline trimming cut 8 bases from V and 0 bases from J; bases unmatched to any gene: 3.

In its sample, this clonotype was seen many times. V is TRBV4-2 and J is TRBJ1-1; D ambiguous. Trimming removed 1 base from V and 4 bases from J, with 13 bases in between. CDR3 length: 15 amino acids. Germline V gene data show CDR1 as LGHNA and CDR2 as YNFKEQ. CDR3 residues: CASSQGTGEATEAFF. The CDR3 coding sequence is TGTGCCAGCAGCCAAGGGACGGGAGAAGCCACTGAAGCTTTCTTT.

In this sample, this clonotype turned up many times. Germline is not matched at one junction end, which may reflect a read error. The rearrangement joins TRBV7-9 to TRBJ2-2; the D gene is possibly TRBD2 (6 bases). The V gene's germline CDR1 is SEHNR and CDR2 FQNEAQ (reference sequence). CDR3 length: 15 amino acids. This CDR3 is CASSARLANSGELFF. In DNA form, the CDR3 reads TGTGCCAGCAGCGCCCGGCTAGCGAACTCCGGGGAGCTGTTTTTT.

This clonotype showed up just a few times. A much larger clone lies a single base off, so this may be a read error. The chain uses TRBV7-2 and TRBJ2-7; a weak D match, TRBD2 (5 bases). CDR3 size: 14 residues. Germline V gene sequence: CDR1 SGHTA, CDR2 FQGNSA. The CDR3 spells CASSPRTGFYEQCF. The DNA for the CDR3 is TGTGCCAGCAGCCCGCGGACTGGATTCTACGAGCAGTGCTTC.

The gene calls are TRBV15 and TRBJ2-7; no clear D. The CDR3 is 13 residues long. V was trimmed by 3 bases and J by 3 bases, leaving 9 bases between them. CDR1 and CDR2 from the germline V gene are LNHNV and YYDKDF (reference sequence). The CDR3 loop is CATSSRLGYEQYF. CDR3 coding DNA: TGTGCCACCAGCAGTAGGCTGGGCTACGAGCAGTACTTC.

This clonotype was found many times. CDR3 sequence: CSAHNYRGEETQYF. CDR3 DNA sequence: TGCAGTGCCCATAATTACAGGGGCGAAGAGACCCAGTACTTC. V usage is TRBV20-1 and J usage is TRBJ2-5; TRBD1 aligns across 7 bases. Germline trimming cut 6 bases from V and 3 bases from J; bases unmatched to any gene: 10. This CDR3 spans 14 amino acids. Germline loops: CDR1 DFQATT, CDR2 SNEGSKA (reference sequence).

This chain links TRBV29-1 with TRBJ2-5, with 10 nucleotides matching TRBD1. The CDR3 is 15 amino acids. The V gene's germline CDR1 is SQVTM and CDR2 ANQGSEA. Trimming removed 3 bases from V and 5 bases from J; junction bases left unmatched: 9. The CDR3 bases are TGCAGCGTTGAGGAGACAGGGGGCCTTCCGGAGACCCAGTACTTC. Its translation is CSVEETGGLPETQYF.

The chain has TRBV30 and TRBJ1-1, with D perhaps matching TRBD1 (5 bases). This CDR3 spans 12 amino acids. The germline V and J ends were trimmed by 1 base and 4 bases, with 7 bases remaining between them. Germline loops: CDR1 GTSNPN, CDR2 SVGIG (reference sequence). The CDR3 loop is CAWSEGATEAFF. The CDR3 DNA follows: TGTGCCTGGAGTGAAGGGGCCACTGAAGCTTTCTTT.

This rearrangement joins TRBV19 to TRBJ2-3; 12 bases agree with TRBD2. The CDR3 is 17 amino acids. In germline, CDR1 is LNHDA, CDR2 SQIVND (reference sequence). J gave up 1 base and V 5 bases, and 7 bases lay outside the gene matches. CDR3 DNA: TGTGCCAGTAGTCCGGGGCTAGCGGGAGGGGGCACAGATACGCAGTATTTT. This codes for CASSPGLAGGGTDTQYF.

This clonotype has just a few counts. The chain uses TRBV28 and TRBJ2-5, with D possibly TRBD1 on 5 matching bases. CDR1 and CDR2 from the germline V gene are MDHEN and SYDVKM. The CDR3 spans 14 residues. The V gene lost 3 bases and the J gene lost 5 bases, with 13 bases spanning the gap. The CDR3: CASSFYRSGETQYF. The DNA of the CDR3 is TGTGCCAGCAGTTTTTACAGGTCCGGGGAGACCCAGTACTTC.

Ten or more counts support this clonotype. The J gene is TRBJ1-6, the V gene TRBV6-5; 10 nucleotides agree with TRBD1. The germline CDR1 and CDR2 sequences are MNHEY and SVGAGI. Losses at the gene ends were 2 bases for V and 9 bases for J; bases not matched to a gene: 4. The CDR3 runs 15 residues. The DNA of the CDR3 is TGTGCCAGCAGTTACGGCGGACAGGGGGGTTCACCCCTCCACTTT. It codes for CASSYGGQGGSPLHF.

The chain couples TRBV7-2 to TRBJ1-2, with D tentatively TRBD1 (5 bases). The V end lost 4 bases, the J end lost 2 bases, and 11 bases lay between the germline ends. There are 14 residues in the CDR3. The germline V gene encodes CDR1 SGHTA and CDR2 FQGNSA. The CDR3 protein is CASSSSRGNYGYTF. The CDR3, as DNA: TGTGCCAGCAGCTCGTCGAGGGGAAACTATGGCTACACCTTC.

Regarding this clonotype: Given a much more abundant clone one base away, this may be a read error. The rearrangement links TRBV7-2 to TRBJ2-5, with TRBD2 matching 8 bases. The germline V gene encodes CDR1 SGHTA and CDR2 FQGNSA. The CDR3 is 14 residues long. This chain's CDR3 is CASSLNSGGGTQYF. CDR3 DNA sequence: TGCGCCAGCAGCTTAAACAGCGGGGGTGGGACCCAGTACTTC.

There are many counts of this clonotype. The CDR3 nucleotides read TGTGCCAGTAGTATTTACCGGCACCCGGGCAGGGGGAAATCACCCCTCCACTTT. Protein: CASSIYRHPGRGKSPLHF. The chain links TRBV19 to TRBJ1-6; 7 bases align to TRBD1. Per the germline V gene, CDR1 is LNHDA and CDR2 is SQIVND (reference sequence). This CDR3 contains 18 residues. The junction had 18 bases not matched to a gene; V was cut back by 3 bases and J by 10 bases. The full variable domain, in which reference TRBV19 and TRBJ1-6 provide the parts outside the CDR3, is DGGITQSPKYLFRKEGQNVTLSCEQNLNHDAMYWYRQDPGQGLRLIYYSQIVNDFQKGDIAEGYSVSREKKESFPLTVTSAQKNPTAFYLCASSIYRHPGRGKSPLHFGNGTRLTVT.

This clonotype has at least ten counts. The rearrangement uses TRBV7-9 and TRBJ2-7; 10 bases match TRBD2. The CDR3 has 14 amino acids. Germline CDR1 and CDR2: SEHNR and FQNEAQ (reference sequence). The V gene end was trimmed by 5 bases and the J gene end by 3 bases; junction bases not matched to a gene: 4. Written as DNA, the CDR3 is TGTGCCAGCAGCCCGCTAGCGGGAGTCTACGAGCAGTACTTC. Amino acid sequence: CASSPLAGVYEQYF.

This clonotype has only a few counts. The chain couples TRBV28 to TRBJ2-7; 14 bases are a match to TRBD2. The V gene's germline CDR1 is MDHEN and CDR2 SYDVKM. The junction had 4 bases not matched to a gene; V was cut back by 7 bases and J by 2 bases. This CDR3 contains 15 residues. The CDR3 DNA follows: TGTGCCAGCACCCCGGGACTAGCGGGAGCCTACGAGCAGTACTTC. Its translation is CASTPGLAGAYEQYF.